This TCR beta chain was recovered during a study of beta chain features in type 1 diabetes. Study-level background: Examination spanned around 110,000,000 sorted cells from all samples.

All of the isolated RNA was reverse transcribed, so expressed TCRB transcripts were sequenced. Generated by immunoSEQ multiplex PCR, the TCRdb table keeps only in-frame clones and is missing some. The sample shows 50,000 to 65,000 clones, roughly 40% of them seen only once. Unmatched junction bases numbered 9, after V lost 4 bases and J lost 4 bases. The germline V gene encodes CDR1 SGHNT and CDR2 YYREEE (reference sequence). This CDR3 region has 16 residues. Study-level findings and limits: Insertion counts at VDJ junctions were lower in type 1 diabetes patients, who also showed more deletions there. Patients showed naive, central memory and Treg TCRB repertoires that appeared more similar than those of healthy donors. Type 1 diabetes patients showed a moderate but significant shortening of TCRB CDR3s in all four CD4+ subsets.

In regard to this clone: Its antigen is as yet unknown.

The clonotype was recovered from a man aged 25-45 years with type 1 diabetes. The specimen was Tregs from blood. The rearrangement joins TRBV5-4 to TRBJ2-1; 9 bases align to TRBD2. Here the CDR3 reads CASSQSLAGIYNEQFF. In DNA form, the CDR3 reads TGTGCCAGCAGCCAGTCCCTAGCGGGGATTTACAATGAGCAGTTCTTC.